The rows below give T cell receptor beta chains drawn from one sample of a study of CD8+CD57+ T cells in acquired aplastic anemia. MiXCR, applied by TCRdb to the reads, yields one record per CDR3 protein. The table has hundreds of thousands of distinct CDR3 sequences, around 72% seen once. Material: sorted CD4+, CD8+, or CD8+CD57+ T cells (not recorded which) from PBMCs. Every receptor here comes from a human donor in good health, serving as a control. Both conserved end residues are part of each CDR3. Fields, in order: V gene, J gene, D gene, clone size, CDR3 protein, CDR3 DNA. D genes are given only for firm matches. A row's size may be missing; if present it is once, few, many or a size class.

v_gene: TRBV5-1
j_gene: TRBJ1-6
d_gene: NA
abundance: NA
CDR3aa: CASSSLTEALDSPLHF
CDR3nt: TGTGCCAGCAGCTCCCTGACAGAGGCACTGGATTCACCCCTCCACTTT

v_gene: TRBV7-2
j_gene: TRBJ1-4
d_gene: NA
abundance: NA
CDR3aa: CASSLGGQNEKLFF
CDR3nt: TGTGCCAGCAGCTTAGGGGGGCAAAATGAAAAACTGTTTTTT

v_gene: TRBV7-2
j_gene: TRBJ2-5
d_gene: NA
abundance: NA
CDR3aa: CASSSRGAFRGTQYF
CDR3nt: TGTGCCAGCTCCTCTCGCGGCGCCTTCCGAGGGACCCAGTACTTC

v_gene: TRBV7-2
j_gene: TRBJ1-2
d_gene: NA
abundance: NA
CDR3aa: CASSSRDGLETHTF
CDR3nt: TGTGCCAGCAGCTCTCGGGACGGCCTAGAGACCCACACCTTC

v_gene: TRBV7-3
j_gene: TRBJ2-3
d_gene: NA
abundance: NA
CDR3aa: CATSTRRGTDKQYF
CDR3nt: TGTGCCACCAGCACTCGGAGGGGAACAGATAAGCAGTATTTT

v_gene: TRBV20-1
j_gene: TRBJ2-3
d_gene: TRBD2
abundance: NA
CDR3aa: CSARVTGLAGSTDTQYF
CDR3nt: TGCAGTGCTAGAGTTACGGGACTAGCAGGGAGCACAGATACGCAGTATTTT

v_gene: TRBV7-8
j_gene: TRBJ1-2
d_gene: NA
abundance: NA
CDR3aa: CASSLRVSLVYGYTF
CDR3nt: TGTGCCAGCAGCTTACGGGTGTCCCTAGTCTATGGCTACACCTTC

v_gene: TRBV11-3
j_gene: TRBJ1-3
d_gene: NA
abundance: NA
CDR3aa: CASSSSGEGNTIYF
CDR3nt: TGTGCCAGCAGCTCGTCGGGGGAGGGAAACACCATATATTTT

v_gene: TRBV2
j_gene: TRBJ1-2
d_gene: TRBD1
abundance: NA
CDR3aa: CASSVRQGRGYTF
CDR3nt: TGTGCCAGCAGTGTAAGACAGGGTCGTGGCTACACCTTC

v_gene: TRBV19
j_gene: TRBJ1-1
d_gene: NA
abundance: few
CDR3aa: CASSSSDWRAFF
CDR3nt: TGTGCCAGTAGTTCGTCGGATTGGCGAGCTTTCTTT

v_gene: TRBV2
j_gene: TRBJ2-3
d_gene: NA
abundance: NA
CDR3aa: CASSDVAGTDTQYF
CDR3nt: TGTGCCAGCAGTGACGTGGCGGGGACAGATACGCAGTATTTT

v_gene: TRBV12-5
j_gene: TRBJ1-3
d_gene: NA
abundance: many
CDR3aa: CASGLFGTIGNTIYF
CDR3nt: TGTGCTAGTGGTTTGTTCGGGACCATTGGAAACACCATATATTTT

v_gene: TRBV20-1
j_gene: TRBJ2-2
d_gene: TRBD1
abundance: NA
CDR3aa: CSAFQTGGRNTGELFF
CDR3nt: TGCAGTGCTTTCCAGACAGGGGGCAGAAACACCGGGGAGCTGTTTTTT

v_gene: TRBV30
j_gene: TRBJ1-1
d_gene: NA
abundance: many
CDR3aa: CAWSVGHLNTEAFF
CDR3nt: TGTGCCTGGAGTGTCGGACACCTGAACACTGAAGCTTTCTTT

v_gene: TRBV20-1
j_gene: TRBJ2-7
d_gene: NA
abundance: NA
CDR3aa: CSVGRDGESYEQYF
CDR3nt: TGCAGCGTTGGACGGGACGGGGAATCCTACGAGCAGTACTTC

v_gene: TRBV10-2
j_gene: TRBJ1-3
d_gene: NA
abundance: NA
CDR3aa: CASSEESGNTIYF
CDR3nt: TGCGCCAGCAGTGAGGAATCTGGAAACACCATATATTTT

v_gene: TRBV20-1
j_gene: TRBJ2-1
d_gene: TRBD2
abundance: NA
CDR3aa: CSARNIDAGAYNEQFF
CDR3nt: TGCAGTGCTAGAAACATCGACGCGGGAGCCTACAATGAGCAGTTCTTC

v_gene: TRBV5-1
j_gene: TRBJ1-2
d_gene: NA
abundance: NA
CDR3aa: CASSLGGAGGYTF
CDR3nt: TGCGCCAGCAGCTTGGGGGGCGCGGGTGGCTACACCTTC

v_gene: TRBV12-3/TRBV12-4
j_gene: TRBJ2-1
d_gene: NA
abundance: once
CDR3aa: CASSTSGLVYEQFF
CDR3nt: NA

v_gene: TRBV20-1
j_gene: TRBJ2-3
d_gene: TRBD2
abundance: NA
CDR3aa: CSATGGSRGVGTDTQYF
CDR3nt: TGCAGTGCTACAGGAGGGAGTCGGGGGGTGGGCACAGATACGCAGTATTTT

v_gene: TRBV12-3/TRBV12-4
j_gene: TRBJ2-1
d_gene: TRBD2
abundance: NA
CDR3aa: CASSTAGDYNEQFF
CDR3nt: TGTGCCAGCAGCACAGCGGGGGACTACAATGAGCAGTTCTTC

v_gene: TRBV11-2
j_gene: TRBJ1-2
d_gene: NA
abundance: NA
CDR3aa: CASSLRGGGGGGYTF
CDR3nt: TGTGCCAGCAGTCTAAGGGGCGGAGGGGGAGGAGGCTACACCTTC

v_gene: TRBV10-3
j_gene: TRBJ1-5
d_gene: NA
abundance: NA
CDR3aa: CAINRDSNQPQHF
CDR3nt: TGTGCCATCAACAGGGACAGCAATCAGCCCCAGCATTTT

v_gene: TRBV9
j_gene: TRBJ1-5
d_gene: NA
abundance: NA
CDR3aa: CASSSRDNGHTYDF
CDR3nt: TGTGCCAGCAGCTCACGCGACAATGGCCACACCTACGATTTT

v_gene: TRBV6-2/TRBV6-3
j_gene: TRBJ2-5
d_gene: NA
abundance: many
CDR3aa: CASSSYTETQYF
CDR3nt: TGTGCCAGCAGTTCGTATACAGAGACCCAGTACTTC

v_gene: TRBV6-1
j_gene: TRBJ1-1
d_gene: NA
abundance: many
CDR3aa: CASRDYMNTEAFF
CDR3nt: TGTGCCAGCAGGGACTACATGAACACTGAAGCTTTCTTT

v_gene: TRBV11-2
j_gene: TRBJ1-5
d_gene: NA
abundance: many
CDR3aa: CASSLDPGLGNQPQHF
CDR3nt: TGTGCCAGCAGCTTAGATCCGGGTCTGGGCAATCAGCCCCAGCATTTT

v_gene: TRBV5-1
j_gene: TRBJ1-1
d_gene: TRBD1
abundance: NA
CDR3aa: CASSLGQGALNTEAFF
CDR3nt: TGTGCCAGCAGCTTGGGACAGGGGGCGTTGAACACTGAAGCTTTCTTT

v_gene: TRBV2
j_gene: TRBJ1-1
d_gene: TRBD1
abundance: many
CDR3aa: CASTFRQGGLTEAFF
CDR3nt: TGTGCCAGCACCTTTAGACAGGGTGGTCTCACTGAAGCTTTCTTT

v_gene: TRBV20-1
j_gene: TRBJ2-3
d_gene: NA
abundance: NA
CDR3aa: CSAATTERTGTQYF
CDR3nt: TGCAGTGCCGCGACAACGGAGCGCACAGGTACGCAGTATTTT

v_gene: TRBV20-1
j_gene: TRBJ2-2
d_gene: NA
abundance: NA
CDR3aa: CSARVAGTKTGELFF
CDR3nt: TGCAGTGCTAGAGTGGCTGGGACGAAGACCGGGGAGCTGTTTTTT

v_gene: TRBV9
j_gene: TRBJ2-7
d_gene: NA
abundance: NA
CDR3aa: CASSVSGLVHELYF
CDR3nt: TGTGCCAGCAGCGTGTCGGGGCTAGTCCACGAGCTGTACTTC

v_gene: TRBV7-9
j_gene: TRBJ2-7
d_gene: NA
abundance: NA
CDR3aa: CASSLRAGGDYAQYF
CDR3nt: TGTGCCAGCAGCTTAAGGGCTGGGGGCGATTACGCGCAGTACTTC

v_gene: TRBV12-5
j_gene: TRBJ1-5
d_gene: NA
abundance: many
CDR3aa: CASGLGRAQPQHF
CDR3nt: TGTGCTAGTGGCTTAGGGCGCGCACAGCCCCAGCATTTT

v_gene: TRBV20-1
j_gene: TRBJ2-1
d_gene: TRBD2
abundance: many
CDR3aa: CSAKLAGGYNEQFF
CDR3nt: TGCAGTGCAAAACTAGCGGGGGGTTACAATGAGCAGTTCTTC

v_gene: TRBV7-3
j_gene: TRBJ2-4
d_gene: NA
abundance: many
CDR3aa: CASSQGVADIQYF
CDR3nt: TGTGCCAGCAGCCAAGGGGTTGCGGACATTCAGTACTTC

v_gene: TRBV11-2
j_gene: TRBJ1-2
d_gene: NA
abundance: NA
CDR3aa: CASSRERQGFGGYTF
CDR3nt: TGTGCCAGCAGCCGAGAACGTCAGGGTTTTGGTGGCTACACCTTC

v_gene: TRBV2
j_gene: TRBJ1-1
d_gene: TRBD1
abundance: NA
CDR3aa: CASRTGGHTEAFF
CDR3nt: TGTGCCAGCAGGACAGGGGGTCACACTGAAGCTTTCTTT

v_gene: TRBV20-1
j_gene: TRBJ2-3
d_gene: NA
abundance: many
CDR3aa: CSARAQGRGTDTQYF
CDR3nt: TGCAGTGCTAGAGCGCAGGGGCGAGGTACAGATACGCAGTATTTT

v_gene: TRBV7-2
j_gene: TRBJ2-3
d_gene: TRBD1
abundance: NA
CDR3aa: CASGFTWPGTVYNEQYF
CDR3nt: TGTGCCAGCGGGTTCACGTGGCCCGGGACAGTGTACAATGAGCAGTATTTT

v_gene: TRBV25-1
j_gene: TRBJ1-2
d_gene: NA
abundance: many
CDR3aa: CASSTVGDGYTF
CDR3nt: TGTGCCAGCAGTACGGTGGGCGATGGCTACACCTTC

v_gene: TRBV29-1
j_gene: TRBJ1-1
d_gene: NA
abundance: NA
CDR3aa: CRVGGVRMGTEAFF
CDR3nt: TGCAGGGTTGGTGGGGTTAGGATGGGAACTGAAGCTTTCTTT

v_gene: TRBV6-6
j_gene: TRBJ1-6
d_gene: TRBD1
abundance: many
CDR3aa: CASSYRGLDSPLHF
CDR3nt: TGTGCCAGCAGTTACAGGGGGCTTGATTCACCCCTCCACTTT

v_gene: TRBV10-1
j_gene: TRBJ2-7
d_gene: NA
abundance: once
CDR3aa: CASIVADNSYEQYF
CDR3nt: TGCGCCAGCATCGTAGCGGACAACTCCTACGAGCAGTACTTC

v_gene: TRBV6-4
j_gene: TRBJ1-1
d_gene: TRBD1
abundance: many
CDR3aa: CASGQGGAFF
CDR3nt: TGTGCCAGCGGTCAGGGGGGAGCTTTCTTT

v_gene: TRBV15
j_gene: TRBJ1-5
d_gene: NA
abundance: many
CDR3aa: CATSRAGDGNQPQHF
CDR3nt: TGTGCCACCAGCAGAGCGGGGGATGGCAATCAGCCCCAGCATTTT

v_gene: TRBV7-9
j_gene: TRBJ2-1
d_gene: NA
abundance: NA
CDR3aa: CASSWRRPSTTGQFF
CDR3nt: TGTGCCAGCAGCTGGAGGAGACCCAGTACTACGGGCCAGTTCTTC

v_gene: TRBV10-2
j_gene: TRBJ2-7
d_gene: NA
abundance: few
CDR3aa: CASSTELTGRGYF
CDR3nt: TGCGCCAGCAGTACCGAACTGACGGGCCGGGGGTACTTC

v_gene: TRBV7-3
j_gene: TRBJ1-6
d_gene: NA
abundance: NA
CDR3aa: CASSLDGDGEQLF
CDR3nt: TGTGCCAGCAGCTTAGATGGTGATGGTGAGCAGCTCTTC

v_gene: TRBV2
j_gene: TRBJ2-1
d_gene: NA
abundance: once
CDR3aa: CASIKVYLSYNEQFF
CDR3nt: TGTGCCAGCATTAAGGTGTACCTCTCCTACAATGAGCAGTTCTTC

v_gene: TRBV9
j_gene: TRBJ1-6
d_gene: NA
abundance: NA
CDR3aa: CAGSRDNFNPLLHF
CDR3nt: TGTGCCGGCAGCCGGGACAATTTCAATCCACTCCTCCACTTT

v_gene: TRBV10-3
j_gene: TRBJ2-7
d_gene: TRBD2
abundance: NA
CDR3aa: CASSLSGGRDTQYF
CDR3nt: TGTGCCAGCAGTCTAAGCGGGGGACGGGATACGCAGTACTTC

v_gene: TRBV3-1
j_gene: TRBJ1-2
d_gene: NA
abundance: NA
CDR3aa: CVSSQVNRNGYTF
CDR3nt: TGTGTCAGCAGCCAGGTCAACCGGAATGGCTACACCTTC

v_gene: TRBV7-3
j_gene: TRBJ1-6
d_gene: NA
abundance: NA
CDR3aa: CASSPDRWGEQFFPLHF
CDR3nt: TGTGCCAGCAGCCCGGACCGGTGGGGTGAGCAGTTCTTCCCCCTCCACTTT

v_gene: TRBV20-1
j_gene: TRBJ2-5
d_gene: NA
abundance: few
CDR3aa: CSARGIETQYF
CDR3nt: TGCAGTGCTAGGGGCATAGAGACCCAGTACTTC

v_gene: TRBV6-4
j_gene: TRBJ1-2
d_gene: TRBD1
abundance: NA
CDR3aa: CASPPGGANYGYTF
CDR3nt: TGTGCCAGTCCTCCAGGGGGGGCTAACTATGGCTACACCTTC

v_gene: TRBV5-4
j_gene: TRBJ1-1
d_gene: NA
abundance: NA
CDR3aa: CASNLGGDTEAFF
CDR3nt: TGTGCCAGCAACCTGGGGGGGGACACTGAAGCTTTCTTT